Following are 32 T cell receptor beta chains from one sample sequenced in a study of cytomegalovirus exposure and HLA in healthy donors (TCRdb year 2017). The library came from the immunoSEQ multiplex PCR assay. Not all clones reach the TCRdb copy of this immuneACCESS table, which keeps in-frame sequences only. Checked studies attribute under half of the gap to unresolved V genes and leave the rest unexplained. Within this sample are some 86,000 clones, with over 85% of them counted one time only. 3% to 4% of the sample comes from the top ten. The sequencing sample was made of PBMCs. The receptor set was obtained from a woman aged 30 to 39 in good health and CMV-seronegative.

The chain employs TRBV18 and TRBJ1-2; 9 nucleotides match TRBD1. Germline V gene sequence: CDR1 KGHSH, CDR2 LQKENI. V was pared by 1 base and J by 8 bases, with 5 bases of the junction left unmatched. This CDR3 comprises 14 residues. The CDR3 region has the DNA TGTGCCAGCTCACCACAAAAAGGGACAGGGGGCTACACCTTC. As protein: CASSPQKGTGGYTF.

CDR3 loop: CASSLWGTGGTEAFF. In DNA, the CDR3 is TGCGCCAGCAGCTTGTGGGGGACAGGAGGGACTGAAGCTTTCTTT. The rearrangement uses TRBV5-1 and TRBJ1-1; TRBD1 agrees at 8 bases. The germline gives CDR1 SGHRS, CDR2 YFSETQ. The CDR3 sequence is 15 residues long. Trimming cost V 1 base and J 5 bases; bases outside gene matches: 7.

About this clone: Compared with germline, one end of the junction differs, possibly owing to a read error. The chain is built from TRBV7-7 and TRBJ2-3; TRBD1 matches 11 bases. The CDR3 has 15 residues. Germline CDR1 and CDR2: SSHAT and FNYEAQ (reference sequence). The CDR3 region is CASSPGTGGSDTQYF. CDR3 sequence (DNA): TGTGCTAGCAGCCCCGGGACAGGGGGTTCGGATACGCAGTATTTT.

As DNA, the CDR3 is TGTGCCAGCAGCTTATCCCCCCCGGGGGGATCCTACAATGAGCAGTTCTTC. Protein product: CASSLSPPGGSYNEQFF. The chain carries TRBV7-2 and TRBJ2-1, with 7 bases lining up with TRBD2. Germline V gene sequence: CDR1 SGHTA, CDR2 FQGNSA. The CDR3 length is 17 residues. The V gene end was trimmed by 2 bases and the J gene end by 1 base; junction bases not matched to a gene: 8.

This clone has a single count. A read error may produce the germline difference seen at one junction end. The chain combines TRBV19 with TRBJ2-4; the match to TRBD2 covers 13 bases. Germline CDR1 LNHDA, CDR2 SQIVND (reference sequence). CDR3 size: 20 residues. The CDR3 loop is CASSIGGTSGTNIAKNIQYF. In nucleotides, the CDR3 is TGTGCCAGTAGCATAGGGGGGACTAGCGGGACTAATATAGCCAAAAACATTCAGTACTTC.

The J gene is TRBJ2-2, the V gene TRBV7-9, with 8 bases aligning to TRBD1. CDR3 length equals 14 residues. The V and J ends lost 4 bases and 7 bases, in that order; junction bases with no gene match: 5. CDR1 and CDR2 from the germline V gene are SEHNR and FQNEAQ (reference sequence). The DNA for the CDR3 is TGTGCCAGCAGCTCCCAGGGGGCAGGCGGGGAGCTGTTTTTT. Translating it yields CASSSQGAGGELFF.

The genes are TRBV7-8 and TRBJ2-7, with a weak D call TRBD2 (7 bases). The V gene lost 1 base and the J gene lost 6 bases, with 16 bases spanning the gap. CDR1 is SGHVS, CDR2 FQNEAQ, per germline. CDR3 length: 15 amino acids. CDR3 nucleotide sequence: TGTGCCAGCAGCTTAGTTGGGGGGGCAAACGGCGAGCAGTACTTC. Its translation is CASSLVGGANGEQYF.

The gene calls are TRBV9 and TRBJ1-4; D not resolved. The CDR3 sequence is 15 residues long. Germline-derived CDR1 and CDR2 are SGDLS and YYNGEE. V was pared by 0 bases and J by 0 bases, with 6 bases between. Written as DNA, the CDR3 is TGTGCCAGCAGCGTAGGCGGGGCAACTAATGAAAAACTGTTTTTT. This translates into CASSVGGATNEKLFF.

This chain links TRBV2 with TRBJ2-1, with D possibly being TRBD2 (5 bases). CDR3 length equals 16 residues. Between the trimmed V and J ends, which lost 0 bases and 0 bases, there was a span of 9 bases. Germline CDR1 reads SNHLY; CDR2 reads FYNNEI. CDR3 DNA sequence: TGTGCCAGCAGTGAAGCGCGAGGGAGCTCCTACAATGAGCAGTTCTTC. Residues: CASSEARGSSYNEQFF.

The CDR3 is CASSFGLADSYNEQFF. The DNA of the CDR3 is TGTGCCAGCAGTTTCGGACTAGCGGATTCCTACAATGAGCAGTTCTTC. V and J are TRBV28 and TRBJ2-1, with TRBD2 identical over 10 bases. Trimming removed 3 bases from V and 1 base from J; junction bases left unmatched: 3. The CDR3 is 16 residues long. Germline V gene data show CDR1 as MDHEN and CDR2 as SYDVKM.

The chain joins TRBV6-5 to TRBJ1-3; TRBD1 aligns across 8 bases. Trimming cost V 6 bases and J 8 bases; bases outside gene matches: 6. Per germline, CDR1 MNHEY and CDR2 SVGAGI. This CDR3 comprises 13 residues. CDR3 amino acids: CASRNDRGHTIYF. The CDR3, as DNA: TGTGCCAGCAGAAATGACAGGGGCCACACCATATATTTT.

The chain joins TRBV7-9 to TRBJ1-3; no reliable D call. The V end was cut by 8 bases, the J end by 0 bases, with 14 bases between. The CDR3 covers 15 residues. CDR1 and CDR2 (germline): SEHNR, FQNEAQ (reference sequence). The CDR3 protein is CASGPPTTSGNTIYF. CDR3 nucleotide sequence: TGTGCCAGCGGGCCACCGACCACCTCTGGAAACACCATATATTTT.

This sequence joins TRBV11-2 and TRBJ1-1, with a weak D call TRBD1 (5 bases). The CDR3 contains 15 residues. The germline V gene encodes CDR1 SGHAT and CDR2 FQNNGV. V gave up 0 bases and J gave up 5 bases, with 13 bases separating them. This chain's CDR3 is CASSLDRVTATEAFF. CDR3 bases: TGTGCCAGCAGCTTAGATCGAGTGACAGCGACTGAAGCTTTCTTT.

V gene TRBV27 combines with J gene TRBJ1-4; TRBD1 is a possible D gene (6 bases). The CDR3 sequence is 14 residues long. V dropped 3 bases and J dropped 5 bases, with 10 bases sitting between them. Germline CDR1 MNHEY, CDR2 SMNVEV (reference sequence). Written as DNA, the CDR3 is TGTGCCAGCAGTTTGGCAGGGGCAAATGAAAAACTGTTTTTT. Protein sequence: CASSLAGANEKLFF.

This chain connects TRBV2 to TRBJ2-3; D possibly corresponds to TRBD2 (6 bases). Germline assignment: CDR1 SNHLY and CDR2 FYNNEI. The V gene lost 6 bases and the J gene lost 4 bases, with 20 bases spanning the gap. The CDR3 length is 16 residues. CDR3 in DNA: TGTGCCAGCAGCCCCTCCCGGTCGGGAGTGTCAGATACGCAGTATTTT. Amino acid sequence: CASSPSRSGVSDTQYF. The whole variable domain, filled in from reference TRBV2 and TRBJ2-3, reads EPEVTQTPSHQVTQMGQEVILRCVPISNHLYFYWYRQILGQKVEFLVSFYNNEISEKSEIFDDQFSVERPDGSNFTLKIRSTKLEDSAMYFCASSPSRSGVSDTQYFGPGTRLTVL.

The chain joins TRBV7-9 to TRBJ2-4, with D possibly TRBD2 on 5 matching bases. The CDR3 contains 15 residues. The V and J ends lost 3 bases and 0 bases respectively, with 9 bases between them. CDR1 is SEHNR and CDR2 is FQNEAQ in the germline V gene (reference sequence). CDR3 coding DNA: TGTGCCAGCAGCTTTTCCGGACTAGCCAAAAACATTCAGTACTTC. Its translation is CASSFSGLAKNIQYF.

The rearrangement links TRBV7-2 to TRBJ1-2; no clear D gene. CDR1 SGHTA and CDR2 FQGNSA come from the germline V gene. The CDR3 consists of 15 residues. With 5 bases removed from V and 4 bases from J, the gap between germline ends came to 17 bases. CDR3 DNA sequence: TGTGCCAGCAGCCCCCAATCGGGATCCCTCTATGGCTACACCTTC. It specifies CASSPQSGSLYGYTF.

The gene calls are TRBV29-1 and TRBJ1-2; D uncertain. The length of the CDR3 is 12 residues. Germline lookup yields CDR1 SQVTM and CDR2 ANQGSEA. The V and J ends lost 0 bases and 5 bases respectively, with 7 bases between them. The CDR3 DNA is TGCAGCGTTGAAGATCGGGAGTATGGCTACACCTTC. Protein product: CSVEDREYGYTF.

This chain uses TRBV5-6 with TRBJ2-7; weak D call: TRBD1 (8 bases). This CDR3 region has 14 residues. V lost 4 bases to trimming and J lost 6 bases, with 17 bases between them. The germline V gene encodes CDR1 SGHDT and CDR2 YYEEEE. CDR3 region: CASSPTGEGFEQYF. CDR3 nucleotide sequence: TGTGCCAGCAGCCCGACAGGGGAGGGATTCGAGCAGTACTTC.

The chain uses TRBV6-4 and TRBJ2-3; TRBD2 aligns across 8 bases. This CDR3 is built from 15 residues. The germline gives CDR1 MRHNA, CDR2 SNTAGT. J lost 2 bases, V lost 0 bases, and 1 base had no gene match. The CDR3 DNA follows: TGTGCCAGCAGTGACTCTAGCGGGGCCACAGATACGCAGTATTTT. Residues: CASSDSSGATDTQYF.

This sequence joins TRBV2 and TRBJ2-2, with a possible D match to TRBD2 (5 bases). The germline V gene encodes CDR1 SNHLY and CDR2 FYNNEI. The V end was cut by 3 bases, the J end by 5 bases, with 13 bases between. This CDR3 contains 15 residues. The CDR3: CASSERALGTGELFF. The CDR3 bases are TGTGCCAGCAGTGAGCGGGCACTAGGGACCGGGGAGCTGTTTTTT.

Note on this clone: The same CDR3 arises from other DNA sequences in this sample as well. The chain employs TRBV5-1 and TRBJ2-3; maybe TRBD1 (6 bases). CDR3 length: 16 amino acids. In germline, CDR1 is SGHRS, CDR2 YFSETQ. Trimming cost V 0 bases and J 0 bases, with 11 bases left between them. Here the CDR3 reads CASSLVPGDSTDTQYF. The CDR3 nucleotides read TGCGCCAGCAGCTTGGTTCCAGGGGATAGCACAGATACGCAGTATTTT.

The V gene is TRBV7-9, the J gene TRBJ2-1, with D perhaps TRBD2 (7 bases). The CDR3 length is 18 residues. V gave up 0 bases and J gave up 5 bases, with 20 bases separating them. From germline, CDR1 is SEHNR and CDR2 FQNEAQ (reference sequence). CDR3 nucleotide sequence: TGTGCCAGCAGCTTAGCGTGGGGGCCCGGTGCGGGGGACAATGAGCAGTTCTTC. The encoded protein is CASSLAWGPGAGDNEQFF.

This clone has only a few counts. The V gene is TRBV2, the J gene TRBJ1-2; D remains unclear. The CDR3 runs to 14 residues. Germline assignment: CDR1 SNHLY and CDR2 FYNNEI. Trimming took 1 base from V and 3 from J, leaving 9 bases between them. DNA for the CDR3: TGTGCCAGCAGTGAAGTCCTCGCGCACTATGGCTACACCTTC. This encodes CASSEVLAHYGYTF. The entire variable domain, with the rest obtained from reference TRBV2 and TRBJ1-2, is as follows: EPEVTQTPSHQVTQMGQEVILRCVPISNHLYFYWYRQILGQKVEFLVSFYNNEISEKSEIFDDQFSVERPDGSNFTLKIRSTKLEDSAMYFCASSEVLAHYGYTFGSGTRLTVV.

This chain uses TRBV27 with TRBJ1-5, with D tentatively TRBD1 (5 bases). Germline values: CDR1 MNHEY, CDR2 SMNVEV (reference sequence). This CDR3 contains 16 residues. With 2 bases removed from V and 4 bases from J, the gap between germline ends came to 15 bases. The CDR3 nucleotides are TGTGCCAGCAGTTTAAGAGGGGAGGCGGGGAATCAGCCCCAGCATTTT. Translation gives CASSLRGEAGNQPQHF.

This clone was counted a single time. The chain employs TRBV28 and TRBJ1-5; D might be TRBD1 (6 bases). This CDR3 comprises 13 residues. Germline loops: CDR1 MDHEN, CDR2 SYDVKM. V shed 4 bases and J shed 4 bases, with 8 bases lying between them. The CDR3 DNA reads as TGTGCCAGCAGTTGGGGGCAAAATCAGCCCCAGCATTTT. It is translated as CASSWGQNQPQHF.

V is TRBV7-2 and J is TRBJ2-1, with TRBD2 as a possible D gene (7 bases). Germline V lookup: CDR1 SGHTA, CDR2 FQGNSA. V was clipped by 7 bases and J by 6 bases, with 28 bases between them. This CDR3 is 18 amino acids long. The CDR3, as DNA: TGTGCCAGCACCCTAGCCGGGTTGAGGGGGGGCAGTGCCAATGAGCAGTTCTTC. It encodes CASTLAGLRGGSANEQFF.

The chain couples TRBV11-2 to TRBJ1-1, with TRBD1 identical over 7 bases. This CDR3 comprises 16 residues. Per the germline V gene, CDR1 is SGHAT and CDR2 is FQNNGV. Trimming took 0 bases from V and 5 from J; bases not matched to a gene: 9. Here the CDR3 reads CASSLEGRQGGTEAFF. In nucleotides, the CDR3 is TGTGCCAGCAGCTTAGAGGGGCGACAGGGAGGAACTGAAGCTTTCTTT.

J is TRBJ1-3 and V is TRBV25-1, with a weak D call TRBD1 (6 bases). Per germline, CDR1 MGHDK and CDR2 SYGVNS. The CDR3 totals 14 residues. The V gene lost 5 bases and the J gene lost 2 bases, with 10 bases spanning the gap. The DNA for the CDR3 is TGTGCCAGCAGTAGCGGGGGGCCTGGAAACACCATATATTTT. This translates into CASSSGGPGNTIYF.

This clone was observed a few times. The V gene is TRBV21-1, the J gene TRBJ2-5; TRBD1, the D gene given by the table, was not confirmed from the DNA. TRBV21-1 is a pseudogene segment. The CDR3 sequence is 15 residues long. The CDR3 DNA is TGTGCCAGCAGGGGACAGGTCAGTGGACCAGAGACCCAGTACTTC. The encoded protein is CASRGQVSGPETQYF.

The CDR3 spells CASSLQKTATNEKLFF. Written as DNA, the CDR3 is TGTGCCAGCAGCTTACAAAAGACAGCAACTAATGAAAAACTGTTTTTT. The V call is TRBV7-9, the J call TRBJ1-4, with D possibly matching TRBD1 (5 bases). Germline CDR1 SEHNR, CDR2 FQNEAQ (reference sequence). The CDR3 totals 16 residues. The ends were cut back, 2 bases at V and 0 bases at J, with 10 bases in the middle.

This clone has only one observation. CDR3 protein: CASSLIGTSGEQFF. In DNA, the CDR3 is TGTGCCAGCAGCTTAATAGGGACTTCAGGGGAGCAGTTCTTC. The V and J genes are TRBV7-8 and TRBJ2-1; weak D call: TRBD2 (6 bases). CDR1 SGHVS and CDR2 FQNEAQ come from the germline V gene. V was trimmed by 2 bases and J by 10 bases, leaving 15 bases between them. CDR3 size: 14 residues.